This paragraph reports one TCR beta chain. Its antigen is undetermined. This sample stems from a study of cytomegalovirus exposure and HLA in healthy donors. Study results and limitations: Versus the roughly 700-donor mean, an Asian-associated ancestry cluster reportedly showed fewer N-insertions in a later analysis.

The PCR ran on 60 Vbeta and 13 Jbeta primers. The method was immunoSEQ multiplex PCR; TCRdb's version includes in-frame clones alone and lacks a portion of them. The sample's table shows approximately 92,000 clones. V gave up 7 bases and J gave up 5 bases; unmatched junction bases: 7. The germline V gene has CDR1 MNHEY and CDR2 SMNVEV (reference sequence). The CDR3 runs to 13 residues. The sequenced sample consisted of PBMCs. The clonotype comes from a woman aged 30 to 39 in good health and CMV-seronegative. The gene calls are TRBV27 and TRBJ2-7; 8 bases map to TRBD1. The DNA for the CDR3 is TGTGCCAGCATTGGACAGGGTGGACACGAGCAGTACTTC. Its translation: CASIGQGGHEQYF.